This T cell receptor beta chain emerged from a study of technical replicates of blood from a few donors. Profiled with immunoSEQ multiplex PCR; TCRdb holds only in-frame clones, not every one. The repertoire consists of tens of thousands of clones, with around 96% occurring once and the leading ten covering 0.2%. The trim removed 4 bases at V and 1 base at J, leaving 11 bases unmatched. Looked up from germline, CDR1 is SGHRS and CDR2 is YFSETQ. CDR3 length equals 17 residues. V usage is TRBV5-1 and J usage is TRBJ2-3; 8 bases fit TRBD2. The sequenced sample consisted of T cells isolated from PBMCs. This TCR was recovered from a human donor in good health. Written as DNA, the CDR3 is TGCGCCAGCAGCACCGAGCCTGGACTAGCAGGCACAGATACGCAGTATTTT. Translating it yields CASSTEPGLAGTDTQYF.